This T cell receptor (beta chain) stems from a study of molecular identifiers for immune sequencing clone quantification. From the PCR reads, TCRdb called clonotypes with MiXCR, one entry per CDR3 protein. Of about half a million distinct CDR3 sequences detected, about a fifth appear once; the ten largest clones hold 0.7% to 0.95%. Germline assignment: CDR1 KGHSH and CDR2 LQKENI. Trimming cost V 4 bases and J 2 bases, with 18 bases left between them. CDR3 length: 16 residues. This clonotype occurred a few times. The clonotype originates from a human donor in good health. Some libraries in this study had Jurkat cell RNA spiked in. The chain carries TRBV18 and TRBJ2-7, with D maybe TRBD1 (5 bases). Sequencing used naive CD8+ T cells from blood, with Jurkat cell RNA spiked in. Subset: FACS-sorted CD8+CD4-CCR7+CD45RA+ naive T cells. The CDR3 spells CASSQQAIDLTYEQYF. In DNA, the CDR3 is TGTGCCAGCTCACAACAGGCAATTGACCTAACCTACGAGCAGTACTTC.